The T cell receptor (beta chain) described here comes from a study of molecular identifiers for immune sequencing clone quantification. Study-wide results and caveats: Clones of above 20 RNA copies carried over 97% of effector molecules; in naive cells they carried under 1%.

This clonotype was seen ten or more times. What it binds is not known. The ends were cut back, 0 bases at V and 5 bases at J, with 10 bases in the middle. The CDR3 covers 14 residues. Library preparation followed earlier protocols using designated TCR primers. TCRdb ran MiXCR on the PCR reads and lists one entry per CDR3 protein. The sample records about half a million distinct CDR3 sequences, over 20% being singletons. The sample was naive CD8+ T cells from blood, with Jurkat cell RNA spiked in. Subset specified: FACS-sorted CD8+CD4-CCR7+CD45RA+ naive T cells. The chain couples TRBV12-3 or TRBV12-4 to TRBJ2-5, with D unresolved. This sequence was found in a human donor in good health. Some libraries in this study had Jurkat cell RNA spiked in. This chain's CDR3 is CASSLAARMETQYF. The CDR3 nucleotides read TGTGCCAGCAGTTTAGCGGCTAGAATGGAGACCCAGTACTTC.